This TCR beta chain was captured by sequencing in a study of blood T cell repertoires in COVID-19. Across the whole study: COVID-19 samples collected from the United States, Italy and Spain covered acute and convalescent phases. In each case, the material was cDNA or gDNA derived from T cells, B-cell-depleted T cells, or PBMCs.

The CDR3 runs 15 residues. Germline assignment: CDR1 LNHDA and CDR2 SQIVND (reference sequence). The V end was cut by 5 bases, the J end by 6 bases, with 17 bases between. In the original workflow: Amplification of reference gene primers provided the estimated nucleated cell counts. Libraries were prepared by immunoSEQ multiplex PCR; TCRdb keeps only in-frame clonotypes and omits some of them. The DNA gave D and trimming, while V, J and clone size come from that table. The top ten hold 13% of the sample, which has about 200,000 clones, around 83% seen once. The sequenced sample consisted of peripheral blood. The chain combines TRBV19 with TRBJ2-1; no definite D call. The sequence derives from a human donor in a cohort sampled during active COVID-19. The CDR3 spells CASSLLLRVGNEQFF. The CDR3 DNA reads as TGTGCCAGTAGTCTCTTGCTTCGGGTGGGCAATGAGCAGTTCTTC.